A single sample gave rise to the 28 T cell receptor beta chains below, sequenced in a study of blood T cell repertoires in COVID-19. Here immunoSEQ multiplex PCR was the method, and the copy in TCRdb shows in-frame clones only, minus some. Here the sample spans under 300,000 clones, about 90% being singletons. The specimen sequenced was PBMCs or T cells enriched from blood (not recorded which). The receptors come from a woman between 18 and 29 years old who had recovered from COVID-19.

This chain connects TRBV2 to TRBJ2-1, with 8 positions matching TRBD2. The CDR3 is 15 amino acids. Germline values: CDR1 SNHLY, CDR2 FYNNEI. V was pared by 5 bases and J by 3 bases, with 6 bases of the junction left unmatched. CDR3 sequence: CASSTGTRGYNEQFF. The CDR3 DNA reads as TGTGCCAGCAGTACCGGGACTAGGGGCTACAATGAGCAGTTCTTC.

V gene TRBV5-1 combines with J gene TRBJ2-1, with 16 bases fitting TRBD2. V shed 1 base, J shed 5 bases, and the junction held 12 bases outside the gene matches. The germline CDR1 and CDR2 sequences are SGHRS and YFSETQ. CDR3 length: 20 amino acids. The CDR3 sequence is CASSLQGLAGGRGDNNEQFF. In DNA, the CDR3 is TGCGCCAGCAGCTTGCAGGGACTAGCGGGAGGGCGGGGGGATAACAATGAGCAGTTCTTC.

The chain employs TRBV19 and TRBJ1-1, with a weak D call TRBD1 (6 bases). The germline V gene has CDR1 LNHDA and CDR2 SQIVND (reference sequence). With 3 bases removed from V and 2 bases from J, the gap between germline ends came to 22 bases. The CDR3 covers 18 residues. CDR3 protein: CASSIGRGGSRFNTEAFF. CDR3 DNA: TGTGCCAGTAGTATTGGGCGCGGGGGCAGTAGGTTTAACACTGAAGCTTTCTTT.

V and J are TRBV4-2 and TRBJ1-5, with D maybe TRBD1 (6 bases). Germline lookup yields CDR1 LGHNA and CDR2 YNFKEQ. V lost 4 bases, J lost 5 bases, and 9 bases lay in between. The CDR3 contains 13 residues. For the CDR3, the DNA is TGTGCCAGCAGCCTAGGGGGGGATCAGCCCCAGCATTTT. Translating gives CASSLGGDQPQHF.

V gene TRBV9 combines with J gene TRBJ2-2, with D tentatively TRBD1 (6 bases). The CDR3 covers 17 residues. The germline CDR1 and CDR2 sequences are SGDLS and YYNGEE. V gave up 3 bases and J gave up 1 base, with 16 bases separating them. CDR3 DNA: TGTGCCAGCAGCGACCGGTCCGGACAGCTGAACACCGGGGAGCTGTTTTTT. Protein: CASSDRSGQLNTGELFF. The whole variable domain, filled in from reference TRBV9 and TRBJ2-2, reads DSGVTQTPKHLITATGQRVTLRCSPRSGDLSVYWYQQSLDQGLQFLIQYYNGEERAKGNILERFSAQQFPDLHSELNLSSLELGDSALYFCASSDRSGQLNTGELFFGEGSRLTVL.

The chain uses TRBV4-3 and TRBJ1-2; possibly TRBD1 for D (6 bases). Trimming pared 0 bases from V and 6 bases from J, leaving 11 bases between. The CDR3 sequence is 14 residues long. The germline V gene has CDR1 LGHNA and CDR2 YSLEER. The CDR3 sequence is CASSQDPQGNGYTF. In DNA form, the CDR3 reads TGCGCCAGCAGCCAAGACCCGCAGGGGAATGGCTACACCTTC.

The rearrangement uses TRBV27 and TRBJ1-2, with 7 bases identical to TRBD1. The CDR3 is 15 amino acids. J gave up 8 bases and V 10 bases, and 19 bases lay outside the gene matches. Germline assignment: CDR1 MNHEY and CDR2 SMNVEV (reference sequence). The CDR3 loop reads CATRDRGPVLRGYTF. Here the CDR3 DNA reads TGTGCCACCAGGGACAGAGGGCCTGTATTGAGGGGCTACACCTTC.

The CDR3 bases are TGTGCCAGCAGTCCAGCCTCGGGGCCCCAGCATTTT. Translation gives CASSPASGPQHF. The chain joins TRBV6-6 to TRBJ1-5; D is undetermined. CDR1 is MNHNY and CDR2 is SVGAGI in the germline V gene (reference sequence). There are 12 residues in the CDR3. The V gene lost 5 bases and the J gene lost 9 bases, with 11 bases spanning the gap.

This clone showed up many times. This chain uses TRBV4-2 with TRBJ2-5; 11 nucleotides align to TRBD2. Germline trimming cut 0 bases from V and 4 bases from J; bases unmatched to any gene: 4. This CDR3 is built from 16 residues. From germline, CDR1 is LGHNA and CDR2 YNFKEQ. Here the CDR3 DNA reads TGTGCCAGCAGCCAAGAACTAGCGGGAGAGGGAGAGACCCAGTACTTC. Translating it yields CASSQELAGEGETQYF.

V gene TRBV6-4 combines with J gene TRBJ2-3; D perhaps matches TRBD2 (6 bases). The V end lost 7 bases, the J end lost 4 bases, and 15 bases lay between the germline ends. There are 14 residues in the CDR3. From germline, CDR1 is MRHNA and CDR2 SNTAGT. The CDR3 nucleotides read TGTGCCAGCAAGGAGGGGCAGGAGGCAGATACGCAGTATTTT. Its translation is CASKEGQEADTQYF.

J is TRBJ2-7 and V is TRBV13; D uncertain. Germline-derived CDR1 and CDR2 are PRHDT and FYEKMQ (reference sequence). Trimming stripped 1 base from V and 5 bases from J, with 9 bases between. The CDR3 covers 13 residues. The CDR3 DNA reads as TGTGCCAGCAGCTTAGTGGGCCTGGACGAGCAGTACTTC. This gives the protein CASSLVGLDEQYF.

The rearrangement links TRBV20-1 to TRBJ1-2; TRBD1 matches 8 bases. Losses at the gene ends were 3 bases for V and 8 bases for J; bases not matched to a gene: 5. This CDR3 contains 12 residues. Germline V gives CDR1 DFQATT, CDR2 SNEGSKA (reference sequence). CDR3 protein: CSASWQGAGYTF. CDR3 sequence (DNA): TGCAGTGCTAGTTGGCAGGGGGCCGGCTACACCTTC.

The rearrangement links TRBV9 to TRBJ2-1, with 9 bases aligning to TRBD2. J gave up 2 bases and V 4 bases, and 4 bases lay outside the gene matches. Germline V gives CDR1 SGDLS, CDR2 YYNGEE. The CDR3 spans 15 residues. This CDR3 reads CASSPGTSPYNEQFF. CDR3 sequence (DNA): TGTGCCAGCAGCCCAGGGACTAGCCCCTACAATGAGCAGTTCTTC.

This chain connects TRBV7-3 to TRBJ1-6, with D hard to call. Germline V gives CDR1 SGHTA, CDR2 FQGTGA. This CDR3 is 15 amino acids long. V was clipped by 1 base and J by 10 bases, with 14 bases between them. The CDR3, as DNA: TGTGCCAGCAGCTTAAGTCGTTCGGGGTCATCACCCCTCCACTTT. It translates to CASSLSRSGSSPLHF.

The CDR3 region has the DNA TGTGCCAGCAGCTTAGAATCGCTATGGGGGGCTAATGAAAAACTGTTTTTT. Protein sequence: CASSLESLWGANEKLFF. The chain joins TRBV7-9 to TRBJ1-4; D is perhaps TRBD1 (5 bases). Looked up from germline, CDR1 is SEHNR and CDR2 is FQNEAQ (reference sequence). V lost 1 base and J lost 3, with 15 bases in between. This CDR3 is 17 amino acids long. The full variable domain, rest sourced from reference TRBV7-9 and TRBJ1-4, is DTGVSQNPRHKITKRGQNVTFRCDPISEHNRLYWYRQTLGQGPEFLTYFQNEAQLEKSRLLSDRFSAERPKGSFSTLEIQRTEQGDSAMYLCASSLESLWGANEKLFFGSGTQLSVL.

V and J are TRBV27 and TRBJ2-1; TRBD2 is a possible D gene (6 bases). The CDR3 is 15 amino acids. Trimming took off 3 bases at V and 8 bases at J, with 17 bases between the two ends. The germline V gene encodes CDR1 MNHEY and CDR2 SMNVEV (reference sequence). The CDR3 region is CASSFLSGVKDEQFF. The CDR3 nucleotides are TGTGCCAGCAGTTTTCTTTCGGGAGTGAAGGATGAGCAGTTCTTC.

V usage is TRBV7-8 and J usage is TRBJ2-5; the D gene is possibly TRBD2 (5 bases). CDR1 SGHVS and CDR2 FQNEAQ come from the germline V gene. The CDR3 has 14 amino acids. V lost 1 base and J 5 bases, leaving 11 bases between the germline ends. The CDR3 reads CASSLEATGETQYF. In nucleotides, the CDR3 is TGTGCCAGCAGCTTAGAAGCGACGGGGGAGACCCAGTACTTC.

This chain joins TRBV6-5 and TRBJ2-7; 10 nucleotides agree with TRBD1. V gave up 5 bases and J gave up 2 bases; unmatched junction bases: 6. In germline, CDR1 is MNHEY, CDR2 SVGAGI. The CDR3 is 15 amino acids. The CDR3 coding sequence is TGTGCCAGCAGTCTAGTAGGGACAGGGGCCTACGAGCAGTACTTC. This sequence encodes CASSLVGTGAYEQYF.

The chain employs TRBV7-8 and TRBJ1-3; D is perhaps TRBD1 (5 bases). The CDR3 has 16 residues. V lost 0 bases, J lost 4 bases, and 13 bases lay in between. Germline CDR1 is SGHVS and CDR2 is FQNEAQ. In DNA form, the CDR3 reads TGTGCCAGCAGCTTAGCCCGGGAGGGGTACGGAAACACCATATATTTT. Its translation: CASSLAREGYGNTIYF.

The V call is TRBV6-6, the J call TRBJ1-2, with a possible D match to TRBD1 (5 bases). V lost 5 bases, J lost 3 bases, and 10 bases lay in between. CDR1 and CDR2 from the germline V gene are MNHNY and SVGAGI (reference sequence). The CDR3 runs 13 residues. The CDR3 is CASSRDSDYGYTF. CDR3 nucleotides: TGTGCCAGCAGTCGAGACAGTGACTATGGCTACACCTTC.

CDR3 in amino acids: CSVPGLAGVSLYF. In DNA, the CDR3 is TGCAGCGTGCCGGGACTAGCGGGAGTAAGCTTGTACTTC. This chain joins TRBV29-1 and TRBJ2-7, with TRBD2 matching 14 bases. This CDR3 has 13 residues. The germline gives CDR1 SQVTM, CDR2 ANQGSEA. The junction had 10 bases not matched to a gene; V was cut back by 6 bases and J by 12 bases.

The gene calls are TRBV7-9 and TRBJ2-7; 8 nucleotides align to TRBD1. This CDR3 is 15 amino acids long. Unmatched junction bases numbered 8, after V lost 5 bases and J lost 2 bases. Germline V gives CDR1 SEHNR, CDR2 FQNEAQ (reference sequence). CDR3 sequence: CASSPDRGRPYEQYF. The CDR3 DNA is TGTGCCAGCAGCCCCGACAGGGGACGGCCCTACGAGCAGTACTTC.

The chain has TRBV12-5 and TRBJ1-1, with 8 bases fitting TRBD1. The CDR3 sequence is 12 residues long. Per the germline V gene, CDR1 is LGHNT and CDR2 is FRNRAP. The V and J ends lost 2 bases and 11 bases, in that order; junction bases with no gene match: 4. This CDR3 is CASGLWGQVAFF. The CDR3 region has the DNA TGTGCTAGTGGTTTGTGGGGACAGGTGGCTTTCTTT.

J is TRBJ2-7 and V is TRBV27; 16 nucleotides agree with TRBD2. This CDR3 contains 16 residues. The V and J ends lost 5 bases and 10 bases, in that order; junction bases with no gene match: 11. Per the germline V gene, CDR1 is MNHEY and CDR2 is SMNVEV (reference sequence). The CDR3: CASSRPGLAGGRSQYF. The CDR3 DNA sequence: TGTGCCAGCAGTCGCCCGGGACTAGCGGGAGGGCGGTCCCAGTACTTC.

This chain links TRBV7-9 with TRBJ1-2; D perhaps matches TRBD1 (5 bases). The ends were cut back, 5 bases at V and 0 bases at J, with 13 bases in the middle. The CDR3 covers 15 residues. Germline CDR1 and CDR2: SEHNR and FQNEAQ (reference sequence). CDR3 amino acids: CASSPEEGPNYGYTF. The DNA for the CDR3 is TGTGCCAGCAGCCCTGAGGAGGGACCTAACTATGGCTACACCTTC.

The CDR3 DNA reads as TGTGCCAGCAGTGACTCAAGCGCGCAAAACACTGAAGCTTTCTTT. Translated, it gives CASSDSSAQNTEAFF. The chain has TRBV6-4 and TRBJ1-1; D is undetermined. Trimming cost V 0 bases and J 2 bases, with 10 bases left between them. Germline lookup yields CDR1 MRHNA and CDR2 SNTAGT. The length of the CDR3 is 15 residues.

This clone has at least ten counts. The chain couples TRBV11-3 to TRBJ1-1; D might be TRBD1 (6 bases). Trimming pared 6 bases from V and 11 bases from J, leaving 16 bases between. The germline gives CDR1 SGHNT, CDR2 YENEEA. This CDR3 contains 12 residues. The CDR3 reads CASRRDKGVAFF. CDR3 DNA sequence: TGTGCCAGCAGACGGGACAAAGGGGTGGCTTTCTTT.

This clone was detected once. This chain uses TRBV2 with TRBJ2-7; D unclear. The CDR3 totals 13 residues. Looked up from germline, CDR1 is SNHLY and CDR2 is FYNNEI. V was pared by 4 bases and J by 1 base, with 8 bases between. The DNA of the CDR3 is TGTGCCAGCAGTGTATTACGGTCCTACGAGCAGTACTTC. This sequence encodes CASSVLRSYEQYF. Full variable domain (rest looked up from reference TRBV2 and TRBJ2-7): EPEVTQTPSHQVTQMGQEVILRCVPISNHLYFYWYRQILGQKVEFLVSFYNNEISEKSEIFDDQFSVERPDGSNFTLKIRSTKLEDSAMYFCASSVLRSYEQYFGPGTRLTVT.